A single sample gave rise to the 24 T cell receptor beta chains below, sequenced in a study of blood T cell repertoires in COVID-19. Sequencing used immunoSEQ multiplex PCR; TCRdb keeps in-frame clones, though not all of them. The sample lists about 160,000 clones; around 92% were seen once. Sequencing input: peripheral blood. Receptors originate from a man aged 30-40 years with COVID-19, enrolled during active disease.

The CDR3 is CASSTLAGLYYEQYF. The CDR3 DNA is TGTGCCAGCAGCACTTTAGCGGGGTTATACTACGAGCAGTACTTC. The chain couples TRBV7-2 to TRBJ2-7; 8 bases match TRBD2. Unmatched junction bases numbered 9, after V lost 5 bases and J lost 3 bases. This CDR3 spans 15 amino acids. CDR1 is SGHTA, CDR2 FQGNSA, per germline.

This chain links TRBV6-5 with TRBJ1-2, with D possibly being TRBD1 (6 bases). The CDR3 spans 15 residues. Between the trimmed V and J ends, which lost 6 bases and 6 bases, there was a span of 20 bases. Germline loops: CDR1 MNHEY, CDR2 SVGAGI. This CDR3 is CASRSIGQTLDGYTF. The CDR3 DNA sequence: TGTGCCAGCAGAAGCATCGGACAGACGCTCGATGGCTACACCTTC.

The V gene is TRBV2, the J gene TRBJ1-1, with D possibly matching TRBD1 (6 bases). CDR3 length: 14 residues. From germline, CDR1 is SNHLY and CDR2 FYNNEI. Trimming stripped 4 bases from V and 3 bases from J, with 12 bases between. The CDR3 loop is CASSALQGYTEAFF. In nucleotides, the CDR3 is TGTGCCAGCAGTGCATTACAGGGCTACACTGAAGCTTTCTTT.

The chain combines TRBV6-2 or TRBV6-3 with TRBJ1-5, with D perhaps TRBD1 (6 bases). V was pared by 6 bases and J by 2 bases, with 17 bases between. CDR3 length: 16 residues. Germline lookup yields CDR1 MNHEY and CDR2 SVGEGT. CDR3 region: CASSQQGGVGNQPQHF. CDR3 nucleotide sequence: TGTGCCAGCAGCCAACAGGGTGGGGTTGGCAATCAGCCCCAGCATTTT.

J is TRBJ2-3 and V is TRBV4-1; possible D gene TRBD2, 5 bases. Trimming left V 1 base short and J 1 base short, with 15 bases between. CDR1 and CDR2 from the germline V gene are MGHRA and YSYEKL. The CDR3 extends over 17 amino acids. The CDR3 DNA follows: TGCGCCAGCAGCCAAGTCGGGATGAGTCGTGGCACAGATACGCAGTATTTT. It yields the protein CASSQVGMSRGTDTQYF.

The chain links TRBV2 to TRBJ2-7; no firm D call. Per germline, CDR1 SNHLY and CDR2 FYNNEI. This CDR3 spans 15 amino acids. The ends were cut back, 3 bases at V and 2 bases at J, with 14 bases in the middle. CDR3: CASSETETAPYEQYF. CDR3 DNA sequence: TGTGCCAGCAGTGAGACCGAGACTGCACCCTACGAGCAGTACTTC. The full variable domain, its missing parts supplied by reference TRBV2 and TRBJ2-7, is EPEVTQTPSHQVTQMGQEVILRCVPISNHLYFYWYRQILGQKVEFLVSFYNNEISEKSEIFDDQFSVERPDGSNFTLKIRSTKLEDSAMYFCASSETETAPYEQYFGPGTRLTVT.

CDR3 loop: CASSVAGGANSPLHF. Written as DNA, the CDR3 is TGTGCCAGCAGTGTGGCAGGGGGCGCGAATTCACCCCTCCACTTT. The V call is TRBV2, the J call TRBJ1-6; 8 bases line up with TRBD1. CDR3 size: 15 residues. The V gene's germline CDR1 is SNHLY and CDR2 FYNNEI. J gave up 7 bases and V 4 bases, and 6 bases lay outside the gene matches.

The genes are TRBV28 and TRBJ2-7, with D maybe TRBD2 (5 bases). From germline, CDR1 is MDHEN and CDR2 SYDVKM. The CDR3 runs 17 residues. The ends were cut back, 7 bases at V and 0 bases at J, with 22 bases in the middle. This CDR3 reads CASTLGRGSYSSYEQYF. In DNA, the CDR3 is TGTGCCAGCACCTTGGGCAGAGGGTCCTATAGCTCCTACGAGCAGTACTTC.

This clone is a singleton in its sample. The chain is built from TRBV30 and TRBJ1-6; TRBD1 aligns across 10 bases. The germline V gene encodes CDR1 GTSNPN and CDR2 SVGIG (reference sequence). V shed 1 base, J shed 8 bases, and the junction held 2 bases outside the gene matches. The CDR3 has 14 amino acids. As DNA, the CDR3 is TGTGCCTGGAGTGCGACAGGGGGCTATTCACCCCTCCACTTT. This codes for CAWSATGGYSPLHF.

The chain links TRBV7-2 to TRBJ1-3; D unresolved. Germline lookup yields CDR1 SGHTA and CDR2 FQGNSA. The CDR3 spans 12 residues. Trimming stripped 5 bases from V and 9 bases from J, with 11 bases between. CDR3 amino acids: CASSPYGGTIYF. The DNA for the CDR3 is TGTGCCAGCAGCCCCTATGGCGGCACCATATATTTT.

The chain employs TRBV5-4 and TRBJ2-7; 10 bases are a match to TRBD2. The CDR3 covers 18 residues. Germline lookup yields CDR1 SGHNT and CDR2 YYREEE (reference sequence). The J segment lost 2 bases and the V segment lost 0 bases, leaving 11 bases of the junction unmatched. The CDR3 sequence: CASSLVGLAGVLPYEQYF. In DNA form, the CDR3 reads TGTGCCAGCAGCTTGGTGGGTCTAGCGGGGGTTCTTCCCTACGAGCAGTACTTC.

The V gene is TRBV10-3, the J gene TRBJ1-1; a possible D gene is TRBD1 (6 bases). This CDR3 is built from 14 residues. Deletions cut 6 bases from V and 0 bases from J, with 11 bases between. Germline assignment: CDR1 ENHRY and CDR2 SYGVKD. The CDR3: CAIRGQLMNTEAFF. The CDR3 nucleotides are TGTGCCATCAGAGGACAGTTAATGAACACTGAAGCTTTCTTT.

This clone was recorded once. This sequence joins TRBV6-5 and TRBJ1-1; TRBD1 is a possible D gene (5 bases). This CDR3 has 14 amino acids. Trimming took off 0 bases at V and 6 bases at J, with 11 bases between the two ends. Looked up from germline, CDR1 is MNHEY and CDR2 is SVGAGI. Here the CDR3 reads CASSYSEGLAEAFF. As DNA, the CDR3 is TGTGCCAGCAGTTACTCGGAGGGGTTGGCTGAAGCTTTCTTT.

The chain combines TRBV24-1 with TRBJ2-1; 11 bases fit TRBD2. V gave up 4 bases and J gave up 6 bases; unmatched junction bases: 7. The CDR3 is made up of 16 amino acids. CDR1 KGHDR and CDR2 SFDVKD come from the germline V gene. The DNA for the CDR3 is TGTGCCACCAGTGACAATAGCGGGAGGGCCAGCAATGAGCAGTTCTTC. It is translated as CATSDNSGRASNEQFF.

Only a few counts were recorded for this clone. The chain carries TRBV4-1 and TRBJ2-6; D uncertain. The length of the CDR3 is 17 residues. Trimming stripped 2 bases from V and 0 bases from J, with 11 bases between. Germline V gene sequence: CDR1 MGHRA, CDR2 YSYEKL. Written as DNA, the CDR3 is TGCGCCAGCAGCCAAACTGTGCAGGCCTCTGGGGCCAACGTCCTGACTTTC. Protein: CASSQTVQASGANVLTF.

This chain connects TRBV27 to TRBJ1-2; D gene unclear. The CDR3 is made up of 14 amino acids. Germline values: CDR1 MNHEY, CDR2 SMNVEV (reference sequence). V shed 3 bases and J shed 4 bases, with 12 bases lying between them. Written as DNA, the CDR3 is TGTGCCAGCAGTTTCACGGCAGGCTCCTATGGCTACACCTTC. Residues: CASSFTAGSYGYTF.

The chain is built from TRBV24-1 and TRBJ1-1; no clear D gene. The V end was cut by 12 bases, the J end by 1 base, with 14 bases between. The CDR3 contains 13 residues. Per germline, CDR1 KGHDR and CDR2 SFDVKD. CDR3 in amino acids: CASMTSGNTEAFF. The CDR3 bases are TGTGCCTCTATGACAAGCGGGAACACTGAAGCTTTCTTT.

The chain recombines TRBV18 with TRBJ2-1; 11 nucleotides line up with TRBD2. CDR1 is KGHSH, CDR2 LQKENI, per germline. The CDR3 is made up of 14 amino acids. The junction had 6 bases not matched to a gene; V was cut back by 5 bases and J by 9 bases. The CDR3 region is CASSEGTSGPEQFF. CDR3 sequence (DNA): TGTGCCAGCTCAGAGGGGACTAGCGGACCTGAGCAGTTCTTC.

This CDR3 reads CASSQERTGFTEAFF. The DNA of the CDR3 is TGCGCCAGCAGCCAAGAAAGAACAGGTTTCACTGAAGCTTTCTTT. The chain carries TRBV4-3 and TRBJ1-1, with D perhaps matching TRBD1 (5 bases). There are 15 residues in the CDR3. Deletions cut 0 bases from V and 4 bases from J, with 12 bases between. The germline CDR1 and CDR2 sequences are LGHNA and YSLEER.

This chain links TRBV27 with TRBJ1-5; 7 nucleotides match TRBD1. This CDR3 has 15 amino acids. V dropped 5 bases and J dropped 5; count of bases not matched to a gene: 9. Germline CDR1 reads MNHEY; CDR2 reads SMNVEV (reference sequence). The CDR3, as DNA: TGTGCCAGCAGTGCCGGGACAGCGAATTATCAGCCCCAGCATTTT. Translating gives CASSAGTANYQPQHF.

The V call is TRBV30, the J call TRBJ2-2, with 7 bases lining up with TRBD2. Losses at the gene ends were 5 bases for V and 5 bases for J; bases not matched to a gene: 14. From germline, CDR1 is GTSNPN and CDR2 SVGIG (reference sequence). CDR3 length: 16 amino acids. CDR3 loop: CAWARGIAGLTGELFF. In nucleotides, the CDR3 is TGTGCCTGGGCTCGGGGAATCGCGGGACTAACCGGGGAGCTGTTTTTT.

This rearrangement joins TRBV7-9 to TRBJ2-2; D gene uncertain. The V gene lost 2 bases and the J gene lost 5 bases, with 12 bases spanning the gap. This CDR3 is built from 15 residues. CDR1 and CDR2 (germline): SEHNR, FQNEAQ (reference sequence). In DNA form, the CDR3 reads TGTGCCAGCAGCTTATGGGCGAGAGAAACCGGGGAGCTGTTTTTT. As protein: CASSLWARETGELFF.

The chain is built from TRBV19 and TRBJ1-1; the D gene is possibly TRBD1 (6 bases). Between the trimmed V and J ends, which lost 8 bases and 0 bases, there was a span of 10 bases. There are 13 residues in the CDR3. Germline-derived CDR1 and CDR2 are LNHDA and SQIVND (reference sequence). DNA for the CDR3: TGTGCCAGTCAAGGACAGTTGAACACTGAAGCTTTCTTT. Translation gives CASQGQLNTEAFF.

The rearrangement links TRBV29-1 to TRBJ2-3; 7 bases map to TRBD1. The CDR3 sequence is 14 residues long. With V trimmed by 6 bases and J by 5 bases, 11 bases remained unmatched. Germline V CDR1 and CDR2: SQVTM, ANQGSEA. The CDR3: CSVETGWLGDTQYF. In DNA form, the CDR3 reads TGCAGCGTCGAGACAGGGTGGTTAGGAGATACGCAGTATTTT.